Listed here is a single T cell receptor (beta chain). Its antigen is unknown. MiXCR, run by TCRdb on the RT-PCR reads, gives a single entry per CDR3 protein. The sample carries around 710,000 distinct CDR3 sequences, over 11% recorded once. The data were obtained in a study of response to subunit inactivated influenza vaccine. Study observations and caveats: T cells newly recruited by each seasonal influenza vaccination are few, the authors suggested.

Trimming took 0 bases from V and 5 from J; bases not matched to a gene: 10. The CDR3 contains 17 residues. Germline V gene lookup returns CDR1 LGHDT and CDR2 YNNKEL (reference sequence). The sequence was collected from a man aged 50 to 60 who received an inactivated influenza vaccine. The gene calls are TRBV3-1 and TRBJ1-1; 9 bases agree with TRBD1. The sequencing here drew on PBMCs from blood, taken 14 to 15 days before vaccination. The CDR3, as DNA: TGTGCCAGCAGCCAAGACTTGAATCGGGACAGGGTGACTGAAGCTTTCTTT. Translation gives CASSQDLNRDRVTEAFF.